A single TCR beta chain is shown here with its context. This clonotype was counted only a few times. No antigen is known for it. The record has no base qualities; no much larger clone is one base away. Library generation was performed with RT-PCR. Data came from an Illumina HiSeq 2500. TCRdb cleaned the public reads at Q25 with fastp, built clones with MiXCR and kept in-frame beta chains. Every CDR3 protein is listed once, alongside the most common genes and DNA of its rows. This sample comprises roughly 710,000 distinct CDR3 sequences, around 15% of them detected only once. Together, the top ten hold less than 8.5% of the sample. The data originate from a study of response to subunit inactivated influenza vaccine (dated by TCRdb to the late 2010s). Study-wide context: The study used deep quantitative T cell receptor repertoire profiling to track responses to a trivalent subunit inactivated influenza vaccine.

Based on the germline V gene, the CDR1 and CDR2 sequences are MNHEY and SVGEGT. Reading from cysteine to phenylalanine, the CDR3 counts 15 amino acids. Just CDR3 DNA is preserved here, 45 bases in frame from base 1. Relative to germline, V is 6 bases shorter and J is 1 base shorter, with 14 bases between their ends. Results the study describes overall, beyond this receptor: It was suggested by the authors that each seasonal influenza vaccination may recruit only a limited number of new T cells.

The sequencing here drew on PBMCs from blood, taken approximately 15 days before vaccination. The chain was built from TRBV6-2 or TRBV6-3 and TRBJ2-3, with the D gene call left open. The receptor comes from a man aged 45-65 years who received an inactivated influenza vaccine. Donor details come from another sample of the same person, matched by shared clones. The CDR3 corresponds to CASSEAGFGTDTQYF. The DNA sequence follows: TGTGCCAGCAGCGAGGCTGGATTCGGCACAGATACGCAGTATTTT.